This TCR beta chain came from a study of T cells in Graves' hyperthyroidism and ophthalmopathy. In its sample, this clonotype was seen many times. The CDR3 sequence is 13 residues long. Germline values: CDR1 MDHEN, CDR2 SYDVKM. V was clipped by 2 bases and J by 13 bases; unmatched bases: 8. The source material, RNA transcripts, was used to amplify TCR beta CDR3 regions. A first-round RT-PCR of the TCR CDR3 used the HTBI primer set. MiXCR was run by TCRdb on the multiplex PCR reads, yielding one entry per CDR3 protein. The repertoire includes 500,000 to 650,000 distinct CDR3 sequences, around 15% of them detected once, and 14% sits in the top ten.

J is TRBJ2-1 and V is TRBV28; 7 nucleotides align to TRBD2. The receptor's source is a woman in her thirties or forties with Graves' hyperthyroidism. Sequencing was carried out using blood. The CDR3 region is CASSLVPGGSQFF. The CDR3 DNA is TGTGCCAGCAGTTTAGTTCCGGGAGGCAGCCAGTTCTTC.